Below are 22 T cell receptor beta chains sequenced from a single sample in a study of tumor and adjacent non-tumor tissue in lung cancer. Three rounds of nested PCR, following a modified ARM-PCR protocol, produced the TCRbeta library. TCRdb recomputed calls from the multiplex PCR reads with MiXCR, one row per CDR3 protein. This sample has under 75,000 distinct CDR3 sequences, with nearly 70% found just once. No cell sorting was done before RNA was extracted from the tissue. This non-tumor lung sample came from over 3 cm beyond the tumor edge. Sequencing was carried out using distant non-tumor lung tissue. The receptors derive from a woman aged 45-65 years with non-small cell lung cancer.

Comment on this clonotype: A single base separates this from a much larger clone, so it may be a read error. The V and J genes are TRBV10-3 and TRBJ2-3; 11 positions match TRBD2. CDR3 length: 17 amino acids. Germline CDR1 ENHRY, CDR2 SYGVKD. DNA for the CDR3: TGTGCCATCAGTGAGTCCCCGGGACTAGCGGCCACAGATATGCAGTATTTT. As protein: CAISESPGLAATDMQYF.

This clonotype has a single count. At one end the junction does not follow the germline gene, possibly because of a read error. This chain connects TRBV11-2 to TRBJ2-5; D gene unclear. CDR1 SGHAT and CDR2 FQNNGV come from the germline V gene. The CDR3 is made up of 10 amino acids. CDR3 coding DNA: TGTGCCAGCGGGGATCCGACCCACTACTTC. Translated, it gives CASGDPTHYF.

A word on this clonotype: A read error may account for a junction end that differs from germline. The J gene is TRBJ2-5, the V gene TRBV20-1, with D maybe TRBD2 (6 bases). The CDR3 has 14 amino acids. Germline CDR1 reads DFQATT; CDR2 reads SNEGSKA (reference sequence). CDR3 nucleotide sequence: TGCAGTACTACCCGGGACTCCCCCCAAGAGACTCAGTACTTC. As protein: CSTTRDSPQETQYF.

As for this clonotype: A clone one base away is much larger, so this may be a read error. V usage is TRBV6-6 and J usage is TRBJ2-1, with no clear D. This CDR3 comprises 11 residues. In germline, CDR1 is MNHNY, CDR2 SVGAGI (reference sequence). V was trimmed by 0 bases and J by 6 bases, leaving 0 bases between them. The CDR3 sequence is CASSYSNEQFF. CDR3 nucleotide sequence: TGTGCCAGCAGTTACTCCAATGAGCAGTTCTTC.

A word on this clonotype: The junction does not match germline at one end; this may be a read error. This sequence joins TRBV11-2 and TRBJ2-1; D might be TRBD2 (5 bases). The CDR3 has 13 residues. From germline, CDR1 is SGHAT and CDR2 FQNNGV. The CDR3 coding sequence is TGTGCTAGCAACTCCGGACTTCACAATGAGCAGTTCTTC. This sequence encodes CASNSGLHNEQFF.

Notes on this clonotype: Relative to the germline gene, one junction end is altered; a read error may explain this. The chain links TRBV5-1 to TRBJ2-1; the match to TRBD1 covers 7 bases. Germline CDR1 SGHRS, CDR2 YFSETQ. The CDR3 is 14 amino acids. The CDR3 DNA is TGCGCCAGCAGCATATACAGGGGTAACAATGAACAGTTCTTC. This sequence encodes CASSIYRGNNEQFF.

The chain combines TRBV4-2 with TRBJ2-1; 14 bases are shared with TRBD2. The germline CDR1 and CDR2 sequences are LGHNA and YNFKEQ. CDR3 length equals 14 residues. With V trimmed by 7 bases and J by 15 bases, 11 bases remained unmatched. In nucleotides, the CDR3 is TGTGCCAGCAAGCAAGTCGGAGGACTAGCGGGGGGGTTCTTC. Translating it yields CASKQVGGLAGGFF.

This clonotype has just one count. A much larger clone differs from this one at a single base, so this may be a read error. V is TRBV5-5 and J is TRBJ2-3, with a possible D match to TRBD2 (7 bases). The germline gives CDR1 SGHKS, CDR2 YYEKEE (reference sequence). This CDR3 comprises 15 residues. V lost 4 bases and J 1 base, leaving 13 bases between the germline ends. The CDR3 loop is CASSMGGHGTDTQYF. The DNA of the CDR3 is TGTGCCAGCAGCATGGGGGGGCATGGCACAGATACGCAGTATTTT.

Note on this clonotype: With a much larger clone just one base away, this may be a read error. V gene TRBV29-1 combines with J gene TRBJ2-1; 9 nucleotides line up with TRBD1. The CDR3 contains 15 residues. V dropped 4 bases and J dropped 8; count of bases not matched to a gene: 12. CDR1 and CDR2 from the germline V gene are SQVTM and ANQGSEA. The CDR3 region has the DNA TGCAGCGTTGGAGGGGGCACAGGGGGCTCGGATGAGCAGTTCTTC. Translation: CSVGGGTGGSDEQFF.

Only a few counts were recorded for this clonotype. This chain links TRBV28 with TRBJ1-2; 7 bases line up with TRBD1. With 6 bases clipped from V and 3 bases from J, the junction kept 13 bases outside the gene matches. From germline, CDR1 is MDHEN and CDR2 SYDVKM. The CDR3 consists of 16 residues. The CDR3: CASSPARGVGHYGYTF. As DNA, the CDR3 is TGTGCCAGCAGCCCTGCCAGGGGGGTAGGTCACTATGGCTACACCTTC.

This clonotype was seen just once. A much more abundant neighbour one base away suggests this may be a read error. Lacking the conserved final phenylalanine or tryptophan, this CDR3 likely reflects a read error. The genes are TRBV29-1 and TRBJ1-2; D gene uncertain. In germline, CDR1 is SQVTM, CDR2 ANQGSEA. This CDR3 is built from 11 residues. V lost 5 bases and J 4 bases, leaving 8 bases between the germline ends. Here the CDR3 reads CSVLGSYGYTI. DNA for the CDR3: TGCAGCGTTTTGGGTAGCTATGGCTACACCATC.

Worth noting for this clonotype: An end of the junction differs from the germline gene, which may be a read error. The chain employs TRBV6-5 and TRBJ2-3, with 7 bases fitting TRBD2. Germline CDR1 is MNHEY and CDR2 is SVGAGI. This CDR3 region has 12 residues. The CDR3 is CTSGAGTDMQYF. CDR3 bases: TGTACCAGCGGGGCAGGCACAGATATGCAGTATTTT.

As concerns this clonotype: This sequence may be a read error, since a much larger clone differs from it by one base. The chain joins TRBV6-1 to TRBJ2-7; D is perhaps TRBD1 (5 bases). This CDR3 region has 14 residues. Germline values: CDR1 MNHNS, CDR2 SASEGT. The CDR3 is CASSDNRSSYDQYF. The CDR3 DNA reads as TGTGCCAGCAGTGATAACAGGAGCTCCTACGATCAGTACTTC.

As for this clonotype: With a much larger clone just one base away, this may be a read error. This chain uses TRBV5-5 with TRBJ1-5, with D unclear. The CDR3 contains 14 residues. Germline V gene lookup returns CDR1 SGHKS and CDR2 YYEKEE (reference sequence). Trimming took 0 bases from V and 6 from J, leaving 10 bases between them. CDR3 region: CASSLVKGSQPQHF. The CDR3 DNA reads TGTGCCAGCAGCTTGGTGAAGGGAAGTCAGCCCCAGCATTTT.

The V gene is TRBV28, the J gene TRBJ1-4; D not certain. Germline V CDR1 and CDR2: MDHEN, SYDVKM. The CDR3 extends over 13 amino acids. The V end was cut by 8 bases, the J end by 8 bases, with 15 bases between. CDR3 sequence reads: CASEREGKEKLFF. DNA of the CDR3: TGTGCCAGCGAGAGAGAGGGCAAGGAAAAACTGTTTTTT.

In regard to this clonotype: An end of the junction differs from the germline gene, which may be a read error. The J gene is TRBJ1-6, the V gene TRBV6-5, with D uncertain. Germline CDR1 reads MNHEY; CDR2 reads SVGAGI. The CDR3 is 14 amino acids. The DNA of the CDR3 is TGTGCCAGCAGTTACGGCATGGAGGGTTCATCCCTCCACTTT. Amino acid sequence: CASSYGMEGSSLHF.

About this clonotype itself: A much larger clone lies a single base off, so this may be a read error. This chain links TRBV10-3 with TRBJ2-2, with D hard to call. The germline V gene encodes CDR1 ENHRY and CDR2 SYGVKD. Trimming shortened V by 5 bases and J by 1 base, and 8 bases separated the two germline ends. There are 14 residues in the CDR3. As DNA, the CDR3 is TGTGCCATCAGTTATGACAAGAACACCGGGGAGCTGTTTTTT. Protein product: CAISYDKNTGELFF.

A word on this clonotype: At one end, the junction sequence differs from germline, possibly due to a read error. This chain links TRBV11-2 with TRBJ2-5; the D is unclear. CDR1 is SGHAT, CDR2 FQNNGV, per germline. This CDR3 is 15 amino acids long. CDR3 bases: TGTGCCATCAGCTTAGTTCGGCAGGCCCCGATCGCCCAGTACTTC. Protein product: CAISLVRQAPIAQYF.

This sequence joins TRBV28 and TRBJ2-5; possible D gene TRBD2, 5 bases. The CDR3 is 17 residues long. The V gene lost 6 bases and the J gene lost 1 base, with 21 bases spanning the gap. Germline V gives CDR1 MDHEN, CDR2 SYDVKM. The CDR3 region has the DNA TGTGCCAGCAGACCACGGGCGGGCACTGGGCGCCAAGAGACCCAGTACTTC. Amino acids: CASRPRAGTGRQETQYF. Full variable domain (remainder filled in from reference TRBV28 and TRBJ2-5): DVKVTQSSRYLVKRTGEKVFLECVQDMDHENMFWYRQDPGLGLRLIYFSYDVKMKEKGDIPEGYSVSREKKERFSLILESASTNQTSMYLCASRPRAGTGRQETQYFGPGTRLLVL.

CDR3 residues: CASSKDRYRAITEAFF. In DNA, the CDR3 is TGCGCCAGTAGCAAAGATCGTTACAGGGCGATCACTGAAGCTTTCTTT. The chain recombines TRBV4-1 with TRBJ1-1, with D perhaps matching TRBD1 (6 bases). Trimming pared 9 bases from V and 4 bases from J, leaving 24 bases between. This CDR3 is built from 16 residues. Germline CDR1 reads MGHRA; CDR2 reads YSYEKL.

This clonotype was detected only once. A much larger clone is a single base away; this may be a read error. Likely a read error: the CDR3 ends without its conserved phenylalanine or tryptophan. The chain is built from TRBV20-1 and TRBJ1-6; 7 positions match TRBD1. V was pared by 1 base and J by 8 bases, with 8 bases of the junction left unmatched. CDR1 DFQATT and CDR2 SNEGSKA come from the germline V gene (reference sequence). The CDR3 is 15 residues long. CDR3 sequence: CSARAIGGRDSPLHY. In DNA, the CDR3 is TGCAGTGCTAGAGCTATAGGGGGCAGGGATTCACCCCTCCACTAT.

To note about this clonotype: A much larger clone differs by one base, so this may be a read error. This chain joins TRBV20-1 and TRBJ2-7; perhaps D is TRBD1 or TRBD2 (5 bases each). The CDR3 covers 13 residues. Germline V gene lookup returns CDR1 DFQATT and CDR2 SNEGSKA (reference sequence). The CDR3 sequence: CSVDGTRVGEQNF. The CDR3 DNA reads TGCAGCGTTGATGGGACGCGCGTGGGTGAGCAGAACTTC.